This TCR beta chain was documented in a study of neurological immune-mediated disorders. Study findings and constraints: The greatest TCR clonal expansion appeared in HTLV-1-associated myelopathy and the smallest, falling below healthy controls, in multiple sclerosis.

This clonotype has ten or more counts. Antigen unknown. Each CDR3 protein is one row after TCRdb ran MiXCR on the 5' RACE reads. The sample holds about 66,000 distinct CDR3 sequences, 3.4% seen once. The CDR3 covers 15 residues. Trimming cost V 3 bases and J 2 bases, with 10 bases left between them. The source is a man aged 40-49 years with multiple sclerosis. Source material: PBMCs. This chain uses TRBV12-3 or TRBV12-4 with TRBJ1-4, with D unresolved. The CDR3 region is CASSFVGGTNEKLFF. The CDR3 bases are TGTGCCAGCAGTTTCGTGGGAGGCACTAATGAAAAACTGTTTTTT.